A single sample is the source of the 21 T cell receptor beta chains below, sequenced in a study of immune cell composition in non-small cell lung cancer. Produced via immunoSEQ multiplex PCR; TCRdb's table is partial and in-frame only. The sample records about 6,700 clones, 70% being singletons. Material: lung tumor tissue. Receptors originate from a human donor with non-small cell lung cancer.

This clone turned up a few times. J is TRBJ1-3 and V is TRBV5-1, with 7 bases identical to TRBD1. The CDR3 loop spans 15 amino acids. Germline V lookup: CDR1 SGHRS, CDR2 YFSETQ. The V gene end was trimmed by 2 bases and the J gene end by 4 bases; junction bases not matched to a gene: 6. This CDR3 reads CASSFEGAQGNTIYF. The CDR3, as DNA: TGCGCCAGCAGCTTCGAGGGGGCGCAGGGAAACACCATATATTTT.

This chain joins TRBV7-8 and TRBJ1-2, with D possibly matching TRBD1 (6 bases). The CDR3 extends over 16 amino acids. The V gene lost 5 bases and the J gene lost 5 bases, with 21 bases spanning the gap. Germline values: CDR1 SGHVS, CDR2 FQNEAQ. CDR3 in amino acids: CASSRGRGGGGYGYTF. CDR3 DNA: TGTGCCAGCAGCCGAGGGAGGGGGGGCGGCGGATATGGCTACACCTTC.

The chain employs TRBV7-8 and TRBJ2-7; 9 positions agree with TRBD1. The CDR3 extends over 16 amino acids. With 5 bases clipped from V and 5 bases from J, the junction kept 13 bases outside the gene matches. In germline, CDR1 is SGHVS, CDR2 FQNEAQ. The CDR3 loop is CASSRSAGQGFDEQYF. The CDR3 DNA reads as TGTGCCAGCAGCCGGTCAGCGGGACAGGGTTTTGACGAGCAGTACTTC.

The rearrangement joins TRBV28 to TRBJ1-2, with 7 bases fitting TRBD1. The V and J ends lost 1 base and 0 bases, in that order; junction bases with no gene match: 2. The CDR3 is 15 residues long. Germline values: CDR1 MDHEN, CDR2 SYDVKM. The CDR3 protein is CASSLFGTANYGYTF. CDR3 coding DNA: TGTGCCAGCAGTTTATTCGGGACAGCTAACTATGGCTACACCTTC.

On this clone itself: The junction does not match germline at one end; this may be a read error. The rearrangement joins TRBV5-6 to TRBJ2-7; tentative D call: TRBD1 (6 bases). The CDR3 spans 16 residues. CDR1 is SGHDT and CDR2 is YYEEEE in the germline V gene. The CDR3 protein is CASSTPGHASSSEQYF. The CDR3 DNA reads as TGTGCCAGCAGCACACCGGGACACGCTAGTTCCTCCGAGCAGTACTTC.

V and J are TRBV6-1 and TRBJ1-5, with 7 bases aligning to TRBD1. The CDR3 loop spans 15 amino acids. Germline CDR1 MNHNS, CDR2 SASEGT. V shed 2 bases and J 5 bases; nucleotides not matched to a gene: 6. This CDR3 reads CASSEMGQSDQPQHF. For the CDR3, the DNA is TGTGCCAGCAGTGAAATGGGACAGTCTGATCAGCCCCAGCATTTT.

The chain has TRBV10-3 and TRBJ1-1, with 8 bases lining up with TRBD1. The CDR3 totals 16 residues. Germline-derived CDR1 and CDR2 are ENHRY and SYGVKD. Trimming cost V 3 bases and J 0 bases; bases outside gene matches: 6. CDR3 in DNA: TGTGCCATCAGTGACCGACAGGGGCCCATGAACACTGAAGCTTTCTTT. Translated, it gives CAISDRQGPMNTEAFF.

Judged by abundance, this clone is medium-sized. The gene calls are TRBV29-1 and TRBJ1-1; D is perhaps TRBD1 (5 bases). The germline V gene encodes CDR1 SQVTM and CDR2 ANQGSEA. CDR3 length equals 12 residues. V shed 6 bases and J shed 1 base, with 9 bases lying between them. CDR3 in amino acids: CSVATGNTEAFF. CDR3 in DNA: TGCAGCGTGGCTACAGGGAACACTGAAGCTTTCTTT.

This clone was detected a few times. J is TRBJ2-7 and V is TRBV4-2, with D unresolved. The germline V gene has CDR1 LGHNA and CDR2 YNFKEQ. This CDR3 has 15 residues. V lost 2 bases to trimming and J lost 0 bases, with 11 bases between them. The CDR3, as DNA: TGTGCCAGCAGCCAATCTAGGATCCTCTCCTACGAGCAGTACTTC. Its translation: CASSQSRILSYEQYF.

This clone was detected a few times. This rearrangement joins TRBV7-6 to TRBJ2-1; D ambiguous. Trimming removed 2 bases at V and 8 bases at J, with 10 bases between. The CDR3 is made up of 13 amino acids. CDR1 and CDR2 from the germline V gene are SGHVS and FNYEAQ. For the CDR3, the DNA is TGTGCCAGCAGCTTAAGAAATCGAGATGAGCAGTTCTTC. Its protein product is CASSLRNRDEQFF.

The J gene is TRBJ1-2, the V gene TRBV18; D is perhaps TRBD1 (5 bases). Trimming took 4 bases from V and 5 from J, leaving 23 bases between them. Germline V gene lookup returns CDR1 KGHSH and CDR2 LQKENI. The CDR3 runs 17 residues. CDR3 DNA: TGTGCCAGCTCACGCGATACCGGGGGGACTCTACTATATGGCTACACCTTC. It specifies CASSRDTGGTLLYGYTF.

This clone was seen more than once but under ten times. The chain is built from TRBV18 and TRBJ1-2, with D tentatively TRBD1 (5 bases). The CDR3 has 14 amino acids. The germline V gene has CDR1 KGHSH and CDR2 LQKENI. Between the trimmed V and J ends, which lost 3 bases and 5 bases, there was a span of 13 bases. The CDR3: CASSPIRRGYGYTF. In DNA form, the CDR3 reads TGTGCCAGCTCACCGATCCGGCGGGGGTATGGCTACACCTTC.

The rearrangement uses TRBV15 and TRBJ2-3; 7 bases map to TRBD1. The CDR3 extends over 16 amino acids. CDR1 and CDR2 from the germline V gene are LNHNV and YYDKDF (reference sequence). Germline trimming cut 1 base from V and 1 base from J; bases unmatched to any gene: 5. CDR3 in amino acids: CATSRGQGVGTDTQYF. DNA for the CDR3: TGTGCCACCAGCAGAGGACAGGGCGTAGGCACAGATACGCAGTATTTT.

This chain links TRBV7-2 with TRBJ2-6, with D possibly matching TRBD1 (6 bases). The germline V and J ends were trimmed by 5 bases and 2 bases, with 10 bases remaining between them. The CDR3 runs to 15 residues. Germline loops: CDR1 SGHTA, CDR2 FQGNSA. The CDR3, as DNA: TGTGCCAGCAGCACGTCAGGGGCTGGGGCCAACGTCCTGACTTTC. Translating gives CASSTSGAGANVLTF.

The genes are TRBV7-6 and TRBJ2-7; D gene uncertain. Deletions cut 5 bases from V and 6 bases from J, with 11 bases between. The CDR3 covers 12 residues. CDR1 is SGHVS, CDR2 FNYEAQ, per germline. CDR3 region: CASSLSSGEQYF. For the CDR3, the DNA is TGTGCCAGCAGCCTGAGCTCTGGCGAGCAGTACTTC.

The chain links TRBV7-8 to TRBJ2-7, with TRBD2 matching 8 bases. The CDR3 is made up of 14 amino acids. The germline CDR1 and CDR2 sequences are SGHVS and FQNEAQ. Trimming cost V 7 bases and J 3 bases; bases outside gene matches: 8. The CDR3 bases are TGTGCCAGCATTTATCGGGAGGGCCACTACGAGCAGTACTTC. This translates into CASIYREGHYEQYF.

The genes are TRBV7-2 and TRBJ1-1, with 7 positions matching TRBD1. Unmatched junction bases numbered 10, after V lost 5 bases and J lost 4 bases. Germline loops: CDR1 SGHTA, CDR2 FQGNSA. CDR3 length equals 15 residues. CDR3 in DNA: TGTGCCAGCAGCCCGAGGACAGGACTTTCCACTGAAGCTTTCTTT. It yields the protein CASSPRTGLSTEAFF.

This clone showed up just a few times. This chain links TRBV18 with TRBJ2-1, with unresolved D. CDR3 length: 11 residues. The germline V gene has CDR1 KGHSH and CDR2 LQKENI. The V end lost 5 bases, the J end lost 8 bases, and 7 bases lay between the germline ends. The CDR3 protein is CASSSTHEQFF. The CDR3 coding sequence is TGTGCCAGCTCATCTACCCATGAGCAGTTCTTC.

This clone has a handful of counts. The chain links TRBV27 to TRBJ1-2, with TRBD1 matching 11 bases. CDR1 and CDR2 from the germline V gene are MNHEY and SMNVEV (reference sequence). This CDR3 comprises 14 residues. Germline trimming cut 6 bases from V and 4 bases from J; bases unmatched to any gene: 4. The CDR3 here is CASRRDRGIYGYTF. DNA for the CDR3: TGTGCCAGCAGGCGGGACAGGGGGATCTATGGCTACACCTTC.

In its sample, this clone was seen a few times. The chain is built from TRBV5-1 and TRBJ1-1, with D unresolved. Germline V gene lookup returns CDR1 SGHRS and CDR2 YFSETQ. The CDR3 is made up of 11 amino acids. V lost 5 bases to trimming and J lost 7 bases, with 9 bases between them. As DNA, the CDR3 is TGCGCCAGCAGACAAGAGGGTGAAGCTTTCTTT. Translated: CASRQEGEAFF. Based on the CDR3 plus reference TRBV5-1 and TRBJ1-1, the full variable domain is KAGVTQTPRYLIKTRGQQVTLSCSPISGHRSVSWYQQTPGQGLQFLFEYFSETQRNKGNFPGRFSGRQFSNSRSEMNVSTLELGDSALYLCASRQEGEAFFGQGTRLTVV.

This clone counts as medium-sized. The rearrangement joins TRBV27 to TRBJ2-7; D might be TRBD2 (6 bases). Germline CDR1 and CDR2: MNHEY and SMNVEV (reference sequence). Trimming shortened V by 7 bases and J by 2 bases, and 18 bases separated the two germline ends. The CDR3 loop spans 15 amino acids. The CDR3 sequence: CASKGVLSGAYEQYF. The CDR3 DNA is TGTGCCAGCAAAGGAGTTCTTTCGGGGGCCTACGAGCAGTACTTC.